The subject of this entry is one T cell receptor beta chain. Its antigen is still unknown. CDR3 length: 12 residues. CDR1 and CDR2 from the germline V gene are ENHRY and SYGVKD. V was shortened by 10 bases and J by 13 bases, with 20 bases between the two germline ends. The data originate from a study of blood T cells in healthy people across ages. Study results and caveats: Changes seen in expanded clonotypes were possibly confounded by donor CMV status left unknown.

PCR was performed a second time for about 7 to 11 cycles using a sample-barcoded 5' primer and a J-beta primer mix. TCRdb processed the 5' RACE reads anew with MiXCR; each CDR3 protein has one entry. The sample carries roughly 800,000 distinct CDR3 sequences, roughly 25% recorded once. This sample also appeared in a second study, on T cells of mothers and their children. Turning to that study: Researchers report slightly higher, though non-significant, overlap in related mother-child pairs than in unrelated pairs.

This TCR was sampled from a boy between 10 and 17 years old in good health. Source material: blood. The gene calls are TRBV10-3 and TRBJ2-1; possibly TRBD1 or TRBD2 for D (6 bases each). Written as DNA, the CDR3 is TGTGCCACGTACGAGGAGGGGGGCCCCCAGTTCTTC. Translated: CATYEEGGPQFF.